Following are 21 T cell receptor beta chains from one sample sequenced in a study of T cell responses to AZD1222 COVID-19 vaccine. Generated by immunoSEQ multiplex PCR, the TCRdb table keeps only in-frame clones and is missing some. The data contain 150,000 to 180,000 clones, roughly 90% of them singletons. The sequences come from peripheral blood, collected on day 0 of AZD1222 vaccination. These receptor sequences come from an adult in good health.

V and J are TRBV29-1 and TRBJ1-1; weak D call: TRBD1 (5 bases). The germline V gene has CDR1 SQVTM and CDR2 ANQGSEA. Trimming removed 6 bases at V and 1 base at J, with 15 bases between. The CDR3 is 14 residues long. CDR3 coding DNA: TGCAGCGTGACGCGGGGAGGGGCGAACACTGAAGCTTTCTTT. Amino acids: CSVTRGGANTEAFF.

The chain has TRBV2 and TRBJ1-2; no firm D call. CDR3 size: 17 residues. V lost 2 bases, J lost 0 bases, and 16 bases lay in between. Germline CDR1 reads SNHLY; CDR2 reads FYNNEI. CDR3 coding DNA: TGTGCCAGCAGTGAACTAATTAGGACGAGCGCTAACTATGGCTACACCTTC. It encodes CASSELIRTSANYGYTF.

V is TRBV7-8 and J is TRBJ2-7; D call uncertain. Germline loops: CDR1 SGHVS, CDR2 FQNEAQ. Trimming shortened V by 1 base and J by 4 bases, and 11 bases separated the two germline ends. The CDR3 loop spans 14 amino acids. Written as DNA, the CDR3 is TGTGCCAGCAGCTTAGTGGCAGACTCATACGAGCAGTACTTC. Its translation is CASSLVADSYEQYF.

J is TRBJ1-2 and V is TRBV28; D is unclear. Trimming pared 1 base from V and 2 bases from J, leaving 5 bases between. Germline-derived CDR1 and CDR2 are MDHEN and SYDVKM. The length of the CDR3 is 13 residues. This CDR3 is CASSLSRNYGYTF. The CDR3 region has the DNA TGTGCCAGCAGTTTATCGCGGAACTATGGCTACACCTTC.

The chain uses TRBV5-1 and TRBJ2-1, with D perhaps TRBD2 (6 bases). Germline lookup yields CDR1 SGHRS and CDR2 YFSETQ. Trimming left V 2 bases short and J 12 bases short, with 12 bases between. This CDR3 contains 12 residues. CDR3 sequence: CASSLTGEVQFF. The DNA for the CDR3 is TGCGCCAGCAGCTTAACGGGAGAGGTGCAGTTCTTC.

The chain is built from TRBV15 and TRBJ2-4; 9 bases are a match to TRBD1. Trimming removed 1 base from V and 9 bases from J; junction bases left unmatched: 4. The germline V gene encodes CDR1 LNHNV and CDR2 YYDKDF (reference sequence). The CDR3 totals 14 residues. CDR3 region: CATSRAGQGGIQYF. The CDR3 DNA reads TGTGCCACCAGCAGAGCGGGACAGGGAGGCATTCAGTACTTC.

V usage is TRBV6-5 and J usage is TRBJ2-1, with D maybe TRBD2 (5 bases). There are 16 residues in the CDR3. V shed 2 bases and J shed 0 bases, with 11 bases lying between them. Germline V gives CDR1 MNHEY, CDR2 SVGAGI. This chain's CDR3 is CASSYVSESSYNEQFF. The CDR3 bases are TGTGCCAGCAGTTACGTTAGCGAAAGCTCCTACAATGAGCAGTTCTTC.

This clone was seen a single time. The V and J genes are TRBV5-5 and TRBJ1-4, with no clear D. V lost 1 base to trimming and J lost 9 bases, with 10 bases between them. Germline CDR1 reads SGHKS; CDR2 reads YYEKEE (reference sequence). The CDR3 spans 13 residues. This chain's CDR3 is CASSLSLEQKLFF. The DNA for the CDR3 is TGTGCCAGCAGCTTGAGCTTGGAACAAAAACTGTTTTTT.

The chain has TRBV29-1 and TRBJ1-1; a possible D gene is TRBD1 (5 bases). CDR1 SQVTM and CDR2 ANQGSEA come from the germline V gene. V lost 2 bases and J 1 base, leaving 8 bases between the germline ends. The CDR3 has 13 amino acids. The CDR3 loop reads CSVELGTNTEAFF. The DNA for the CDR3 is TGCAGCGTTGAATTAGGGACGAACACTGAAGCTTTCTTT.

The gene calls are TRBV5-1 and TRBJ1-1; 9 bases fit TRBD1. J lost 6 bases, V lost 4 bases, and 10 bases had no gene match. The CDR3 totals 15 residues. Germline V gives CDR1 SGHRS, CDR2 YFSETQ. CDR3 nucleotide sequence: TGCGCCAGCAGCCAAATGGGACAGGGTAACTCTGAAGCTTTCTTT. This codes for CASSQMGQGNSEAFF.

This clone has only a few counts. The CDR3 does not end in the conserved phenylalanine or tryptophan, so this is likely a read error. No DNA is shown, since the ends of the CDR3 on it are uncertain; the CDR3 is the one TCRdb lists. This chain uses TRBV6-5 with TRBJ2-7; TRBD1 is the table's D call, not checked against the DNA. The V gene's germline CDR1 is MNHEY and CDR2 SVGAGI. Both ends counted, the CDR3 spans 12 residues. CDR3 loop: CASSFRTGTKGR.

DNA of the CDR3: TGTGCCAGCAGCCCCCAGGGGACAGGGGGCTATCGGGAGCTGTTTTTT. Protein sequence: CASSPQGTGGYRELFF. The chain couples TRBV7-9 to TRBJ2-2, with 12 bases that match TRBD1. The CDR3 length is 16 residues. Germline CDR1 is SEHNR and CDR2 is FQNEAQ (reference sequence). Trimming removed 5 bases from V and 9 bases from J; junction bases left unmatched: 10.

V is TRBV7-3 and J is TRBJ1-1; TRBD1 might be the D (5 bases). V lost 1 base and J lost 8, with 17 bases in between. The CDR3 extends over 15 amino acids. Germline V gene data show CDR1 as SGHTA and CDR2 as FQGTGA. DNA of the CDR3: TGTGCCAGCAGCTTAAGGGGGGTGCTTACATCAGAAGCTTTCTTT. This translates into CASSLRGVLTSEAFF.

The V gene is TRBV4-3, the J gene TRBJ2-2; D is possibly TRBD1 (6 bases). Trimming took 4 bases from V and 5 from J, leaving 20 bases between them. This CDR3 comprises 17 residues. Germline-derived CDR1 and CDR2 are LGHNA and YSLEER. The CDR3 bases are TGCGCCAGCAGCCGAGTGAGGGGACACGGATTTACCGGGGAGCTGTTTTTT. Protein sequence: CASSRVRGHGFTGELFF.

The genes are TRBV23-1 and TRBJ2-7; D gene ambiguous. TRBV23-1 is sorted into the ORF group, with uncertain function. V was clipped by 3 bases and J by 2 bases, with 11 bases between them. The CDR3 extends over 14 amino acids. The CDR3 sequence is CASSQTTATYEQYF. The CDR3, as DNA: TGCGCCAGCAGTCAGACGACGGCCACCTACGAGCAGTACTTC.

The count of this clone is one. The genes are TRBV7-8 and TRBJ1-1; a possible D gene is TRBD1 (6 bases). With 5 bases removed from V and 2 bases from J, the gap between germline ends came to 12 bases. This CDR3 is 14 amino acids long. Germline CDR1 is SGHVS and CDR2 is FQNEAQ. CDR3 nucleotides: TGTGCCAGCAGCACCACAGGGTCCAACACTGAAGCTTTCTTT. This gives the protein CASSTTGSNTEAFF.

This chain links TRBV18 with TRBJ2-7; weak D call: TRBD2 (5 bases). The V end was cut by 4 bases, the J end by 0 bases, with 13 bases between. There are 15 residues in the CDR3. Germline assignment: CDR1 KGHSH and CDR2 LQKENI. The CDR3 bases are TGTGCCAGCTCACTTAAAGGCGGGCTCTCCTACGAGCAGTACTTC. This translates into CASSLKGGLSYEQYF.

The V gene is TRBV9, the J gene TRBJ1-3; D is unclear. The CDR3 consists of 17 residues. Germline-derived CDR1 and CDR2 are SGDLS and YYNGEE. V was trimmed by 1 base and J by 4 bases, leaving 18 bases between them. CDR3 amino acids: CASSVSSGSASGNTIYF. The CDR3 nucleotides read TGTGCCAGCAGCGTAAGTTCTGGCAGCGCGTCAGGAAACACCATATATTTT.

The CDR3 loop is CASSLAGGFQETQYF. The CDR3 DNA follows: TGTGCCAGCAGCTTAGCAGGGGGCTTCCAAGAGACCCAGTACTTC. The V and J genes are TRBV11-3 and TRBJ2-5; 8 bases line up with TRBD1. The germline gives CDR1 SGHNT, CDR2 YENEEA. This CDR3 comprises 15 residues. The J segment lost 1 base and the V segment lost 1 base, leaving 2 bases of the junction unmatched.

The V call is TRBV11-2, the J call TRBJ2-4; 12 bases are a match to TRBD2. CDR1 is SGHAT and CDR2 is FQNNGV in the germline V gene. The CDR3 loop spans 17 amino acids. V dropped 5 bases and J dropped 1; count of bases not matched to a gene: 6. Here the CDR3 DNA reads TGTGCCAGCAGCGTAGGACTAGCGGGAATCGCCAAAAACATTCAGTACTTC. Its translation is CASSVGLAGIAKNIQYF.

V gene TRBV7-3 combines with J gene TRBJ1-2, with 11 bases matching TRBD1. J gave up 6 bases and V 5 bases, and 5 bases lay outside the gene matches. The CDR3 is 14 amino acids. Germline V gene lookup returns CDR1 SGHTA and CDR2 FQGTGA. CDR3 DNA: TGTGCCAGCAGCAGGGACAGGGGGATGGATGGCTACACCTTC. Residues: CASSRDRGMDGYTF.